The T cell receptor (beta chain) described here comes from a study of blood T cell repertoires in COVID-19 (dated by TCRdb to 2018 to 2021). Regarding the complete study: Samples from collaborators originated in the United States, Italy and Spain and spanned both the acute and convalescent phases of COVID-19. Nearly every sample came with metadata listing a de-identified subject ID, COVID-19 status, age in years and sex. HLA class I and class II types, where available, came from metadata supplied by the sample provider rather than from assay-based typing. Deeply sampled blood TCRbeta repertoires from subjects exposed to, actively infected with, or recovered from COVID-19 were included in the dataset. The repertoires were made available in a free public database intended to serve as a resource for research on the immune response to SARS-CoV-2. Samples were obtained from the ongoing ImmuneRACE study (first 160 participants) and from approximately 1,200 subjects provided by 6 global collaborators. The prospective study material was composed of cDNA or gDNA derived from T cells, B-cell-depleted T cells, or PBMCs.

Concerning this clone: The target of this receptor is not known. The sample holds no much larger clone one base away, and base qualities are not on file.

General findings and caveats noted by the study authors: The amount of clinical and demographic metadata varied by source and participant and was provided uncurated.

The immunoSEQ Assay, a bias-controlled multiplex PCR, was used to amplify TCRbeta CDR3 regions from genomic DNA. On the authors' methods: The number of nucleated cells in each sample was estimated from the amplification of reference gene primers within the assay. Sequence reads were collapsed and filtered to measure the absolute abundance of every unique TCRbeta CDR3 rearrangement. For each sample, productive Simpson clonality was calculated by taking the square root of Simpson's diversity index across productive rearrangements. TCRdb obtained this table from immuneACCESS and retained in-frame rearrangements with V and J assigned. These tables miss some clones; where compared with another copy, unresolved V genes account for less than half of the shortfall, and the remainder is unexplained. V and J calls and clone size are given by that table; D and trimming were obtained from the DNA. The table for this sample lists roughly 100,000 clones; more than 80% of them were counted only once. The ten biggest clones cover about 12% of the sample.

Spanning cysteine to phenylalanine, the CDR3 consists of 15 amino acids. The CDR3 DNA has 45 bases and is translated from base 1. Trimming leaves V shorter by 6 bases and J shorter by 6 bases, with the junction holding 12 bases beyond the gene matches. Looking up the germline V gene yields CDR1 MNHEY and CDR2 SVGAGI. The collaborating institutions used their own protocols to collect whole blood in K2EDTA tubes. For TCRbeta analysis, collaborator samples were shipped as frozen whole blood, as isolated PBMCs, or as DNA extracted from either sample type. This TCR derives from a human donor in a cohort sampled during active COVID-19. This chain joins TRBV6-5 to TRBJ2-7, with 9 middle bases fitting TRBD1. Sequenced material: peripheral blood. This receptor has the CDR3 CASSSDPGTGFEQYF. Read as DNA, the sequence is TGTGCCAGCAGCTCAGACCCCGGGACAGGGTTCGAGCAGTACTTC.